This is a list of T cell receptor beta chains from one sample in a study of T cells in tuberculosis. The data were produced by immunoSEQ multiplex PCR, yet TCRdb's version contains in-frame clones alone and is incomplete. The table shows fewer than 30,000 clones, with over 90% occurring only once. Sequencing was performed on PBMCs. These receptors were obtained from a donor between 5 and 29 years old with latent tuberculosis or without tuberculosis infection. The CDR3 runs from the conserved cysteine through the conserved F or W. The D gene is left open where the match is weak. Size is stated for part of the rows, as once, few or many counts, or as a class when the clone is expanded.

D gene: NA
V gene: TRBV5-1
clone size: once
J gene: TRBJ1-1
CDR3 DNA: TGCGCCAGCAGCTTGGATCCGCCGGACACTGAAGCTTTCTTT
CDR3 protein: CASSLDPPDTEAFF

D gene: NA
V gene: TRBV5-8
clone size: NA
J gene: TRBJ2-4
CDR3 DNA: TGTGCCAGCAGCTTTCCTGTAGCCAAAAACATTCAGTACTTC
CDR3 protein: CASSFPVAKNIQYF

D gene: NA
V gene: TRBV25-1
clone size: NA
J gene: TRBJ2-7
CDR3 DNA: TGTGCCAGCAGTGATCCCACCCCCGGGGAAAAGAGCTCCTACGAGCAGTACTTC
CDR3 protein: CASSDPTPGEKSSYEQYF

D gene: NA
V gene: TRBV7-9
clone size: few
J gene: TRBJ2-1
CDR3 DNA: TGTGCCAGCAGAATTTCCGGGACTGTCGCGGCGTACAATGAGCAGTTCTTC
CDR3 protein: CASRISGTVAAYNEQFF

D gene: NA
V gene: TRBV27
clone size: once
J gene: TRBJ2-1
CDR3 DNA: TGTGCCAGCAATATGGCGGCGGGGAATGAGCAGTTCTTC
CDR3 protein: CASNMAAGNEQFF

D gene: NA
V gene: TRBV27
clone size: NA
J gene: TRBJ1-5
CDR3 DNA: TGTGCCAGCAGTTTTCGAGGGAATCAGCCCCAGCATTTT
CDR3 protein: CASSFRGNQPQHF

D gene: NA
V gene: TRBV19
clone size: NA
J gene: TRBJ2-3
CDR3 DNA: TGTGCCAGTAGTATAGGGGGCTGGGGCACAGATACGCAGTATTTT
CDR3 protein: CASSIGGWGTDTQYF

D gene: NA
V gene: TRBV7-3
clone size: NA
J gene: TRBJ2-7
CDR3 DNA: TGTGCCAGCAGCTTTGGGGGCGCGGACGAGCAGTACTTC
CDR3 protein: CASSFGGADEQYF

D gene: NA
V gene: TRBV11-3
clone size: NA
J gene: TRBJ2-1
CDR3 DNA: TGTGCCAGCAGCTCAACAGGGTATGGAGGAAATGAGCAGTTCTTC
CDR3 protein: CASSSTGYGGNEQFF

D gene: TRBD1
V gene: TRBV7-9
clone size: NA
J gene: TRBJ1-2
CDR3 DNA: TGTGCCAGCAGCTTTCCGGGACAGGGGAATGGCTACACCTTC
CDR3 protein: CASSFPGQGNGYTF

D gene: NA
V gene: TRBV28
clone size: NA
J gene: TRBJ2-1
CDR3 DNA: TGTGCCAGCAGTTTAGTCGGAGGGGACAGCTCCTACAATGAGCAGTTCTTC
CDR3 protein: CASSLVGGDSSYNEQFF

D gene: TRBD2
V gene: TRBV28
clone size: NA
J gene: TRBJ2-1
CDR3 DNA: TGTGCCAGCAGTTTAGGACGGGAGGGAGAGCAGTTCTTC
CDR3 protein: CASSLGREGEQFF

D gene: NA
V gene: TRBV11-2
clone size: NA
J gene: TRBJ1-1
CDR3 DNA: TGTGCCAGCAACCCCGGGTCGAACACTGAAGCTTTCTTT
CDR3 protein: CASNPGSNTEAFF

D gene: TRBD1
V gene: TRBV29-1
clone size: once
J gene: TRBJ2-7
CDR3 DNA: TGCAGCGCCGAGGACAGGGCCACGTACGAGCAGTACTTC
CDR3 protein: CSAEDRATYEQYF

D gene: TRBD2
V gene: TRBV9
clone size: NA
J gene: TRBJ2-7
CDR3 DNA: TGTGCCAGCAGCCTAAGACCGGGGGGGGCCTACGAGCAGTACTTC
CDR3 protein: CASSLRPGGAYEQYF

D gene: NA
V gene: TRBV7-9
clone size: NA
J gene: TRBJ1-6
CDR3 DNA: TGTGCCAGCAGCTCCCCGGGGGGCCGAAATTCACCCCTCCACTTT
CDR3 protein: CASSSPGGRNSPLHF

D gene: NA
V gene: TRBV7-3
clone size: NA
J gene: TRBJ1-5
CDR3 DNA: TGTGCCAGCAGCTTGGACAGAAATCAGCCCCAGCATTTT
CDR3 protein: CASSLDRNQPQHF

D gene: NA
V gene: TRBV28
clone size: NA
J gene: TRBJ1-4
CDR3 DNA: TGTGCCAGCAGTGCCTCAGGCAGGGGTAGTGAAAAACTGTTTTTT
CDR3 protein: CASSASGRGSEKLFF